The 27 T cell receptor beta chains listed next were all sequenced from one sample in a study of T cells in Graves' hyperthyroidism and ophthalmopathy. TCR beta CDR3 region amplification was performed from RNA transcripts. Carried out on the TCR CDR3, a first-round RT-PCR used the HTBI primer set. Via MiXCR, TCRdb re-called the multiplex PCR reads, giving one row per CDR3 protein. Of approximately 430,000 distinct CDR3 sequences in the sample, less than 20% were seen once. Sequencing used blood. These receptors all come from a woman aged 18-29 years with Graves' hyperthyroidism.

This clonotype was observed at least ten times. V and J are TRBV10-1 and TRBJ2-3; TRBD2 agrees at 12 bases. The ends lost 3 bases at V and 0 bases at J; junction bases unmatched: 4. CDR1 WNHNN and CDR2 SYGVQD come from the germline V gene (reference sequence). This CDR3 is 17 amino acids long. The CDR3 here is CASSEGTSGSSTDTQYF. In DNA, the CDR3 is TGCGCCAGCAGTGAAGGGACTAGCGGGTCTAGCACAGATACGCAGTATTTT.

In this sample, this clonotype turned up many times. CDR3 region: CASSLTASGGMETQYF. The CDR3 nucleotides are TGTGCCAGCAGCTTAACCGCTAGCGGGGGTATGGAGACCCAGTACTTC. J is TRBJ2-5 and V is TRBV7-3; 10 nucleotides match TRBD2. CDR3 length: 16 amino acids. In germline, CDR1 is SGHTA, CDR2 FQGTGA. After removal of 0 bases from V and 5 bases from J, the junction contained 6 bases not matched to a gene.

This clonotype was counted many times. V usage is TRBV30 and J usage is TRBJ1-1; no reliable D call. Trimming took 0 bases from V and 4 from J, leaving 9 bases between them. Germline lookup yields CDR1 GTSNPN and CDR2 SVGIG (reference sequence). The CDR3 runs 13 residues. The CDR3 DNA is TGTGCCTGGAGTGTAAATCGGGGCACTGAAGCTTTCTTT. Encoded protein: CAWSVNRGTEAFF.

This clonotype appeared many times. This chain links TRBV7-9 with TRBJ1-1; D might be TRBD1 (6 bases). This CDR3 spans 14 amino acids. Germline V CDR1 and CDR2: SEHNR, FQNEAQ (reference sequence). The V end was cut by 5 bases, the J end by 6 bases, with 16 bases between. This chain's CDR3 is CASSRSTGFPEAFF. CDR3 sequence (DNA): TGTGCCAGCAGCCGATCTACAGGGTTCCCTGAAGCTTTCTTT.

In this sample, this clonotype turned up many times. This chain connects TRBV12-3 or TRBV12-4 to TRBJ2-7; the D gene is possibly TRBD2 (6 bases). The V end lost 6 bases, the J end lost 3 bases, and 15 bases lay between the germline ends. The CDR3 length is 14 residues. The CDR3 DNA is TGTGCCAGCAGCCTCAGGGAGGAAGGCTACGAGCAGTACTTC. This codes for CASSLREEGYEQYF.

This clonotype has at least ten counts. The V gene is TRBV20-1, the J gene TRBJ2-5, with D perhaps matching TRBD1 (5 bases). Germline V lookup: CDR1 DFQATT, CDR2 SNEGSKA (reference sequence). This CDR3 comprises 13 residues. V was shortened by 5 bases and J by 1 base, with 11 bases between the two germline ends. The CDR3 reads CSAAGRVQETQYF. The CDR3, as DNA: TGCAGTGCTGCCGGCAGGGTCCAAGAGACCCAGTACTTC.

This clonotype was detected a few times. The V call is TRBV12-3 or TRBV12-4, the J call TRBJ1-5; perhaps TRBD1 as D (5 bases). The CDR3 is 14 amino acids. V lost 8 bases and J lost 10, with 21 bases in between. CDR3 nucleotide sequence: TGTGCCAGCGGTAGGGCGGACAACGCTCGTCCCCAGCATTTT. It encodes CASGRADNARPQHF.

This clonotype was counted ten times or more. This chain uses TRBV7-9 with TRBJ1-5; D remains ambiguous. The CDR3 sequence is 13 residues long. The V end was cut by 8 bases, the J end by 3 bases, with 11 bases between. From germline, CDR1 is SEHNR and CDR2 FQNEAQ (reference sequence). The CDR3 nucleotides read TGTGCCAGCTCACCAGAGCCCAATCAGCCCCAGCATTTT. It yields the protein CASSPEPNQPQHF.

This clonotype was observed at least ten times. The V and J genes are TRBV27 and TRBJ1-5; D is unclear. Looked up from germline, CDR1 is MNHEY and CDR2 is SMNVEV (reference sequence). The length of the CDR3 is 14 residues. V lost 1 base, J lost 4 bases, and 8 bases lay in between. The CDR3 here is CASSLFEGNQPQHF. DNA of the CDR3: TGTGCCAGCAGTTTATTCGAGGGAAATCAGCCCCAGCATTTT.

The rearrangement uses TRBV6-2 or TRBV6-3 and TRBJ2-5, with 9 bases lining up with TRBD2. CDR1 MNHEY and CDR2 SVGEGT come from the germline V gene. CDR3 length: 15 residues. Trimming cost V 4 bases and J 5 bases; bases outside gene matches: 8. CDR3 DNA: TGTGCCAGCAGTTTCGAGCGGGGGGTTCGGGAGACCCAGTACTTC. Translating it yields CASSFERGVRETQYF.

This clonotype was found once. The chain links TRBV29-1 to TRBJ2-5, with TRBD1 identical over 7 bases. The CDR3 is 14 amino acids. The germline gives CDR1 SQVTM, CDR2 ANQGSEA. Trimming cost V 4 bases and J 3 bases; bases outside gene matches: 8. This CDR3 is CSVAQGTAKETQYF. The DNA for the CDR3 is TGCAGCGTTGCTCAGGGGACAGCAAAAGAGACCCAGTACTTC. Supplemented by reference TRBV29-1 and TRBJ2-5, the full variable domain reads SAVISQKPSRDICQRGTSLTIQCQVDSQVTMMFWYRQQPGQSLTLIATANQGSEATYESGFVIDKFPISRPNLTFSTLTVSNMSPEDSSIYLCSVAQGTAKETQYFGPGTRLLVL.

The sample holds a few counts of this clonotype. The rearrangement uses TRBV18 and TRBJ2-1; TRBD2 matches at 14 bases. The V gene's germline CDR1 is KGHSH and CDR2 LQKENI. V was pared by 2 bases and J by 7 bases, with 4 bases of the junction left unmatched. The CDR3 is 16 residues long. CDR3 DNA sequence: TGTGCCAGCTCACCATTCGGGACTAGCGGGAGAAATGAGCAGTTCTTC. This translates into CASSPFGTSGRNEQFF. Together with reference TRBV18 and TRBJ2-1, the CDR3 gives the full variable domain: NAGVMQNPRHLVRRRGQEARLRCSPMKGHSHVYWYRQLPEEGLKFMVYLQKENIIDESGMPKERFSAEFPKEGPSILRIQQVVRGDSAAYFCASSPFGTSGRNEQFFGPGTRLTVL.

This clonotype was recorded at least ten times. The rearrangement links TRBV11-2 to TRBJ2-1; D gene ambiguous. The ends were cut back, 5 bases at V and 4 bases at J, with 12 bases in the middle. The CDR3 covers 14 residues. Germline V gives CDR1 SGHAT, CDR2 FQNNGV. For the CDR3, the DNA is TGTGCCAGCAGCCCTGGTGGACGGTACAATGAGCAGTTCTTC. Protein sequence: CASSPGGRYNEQFF.

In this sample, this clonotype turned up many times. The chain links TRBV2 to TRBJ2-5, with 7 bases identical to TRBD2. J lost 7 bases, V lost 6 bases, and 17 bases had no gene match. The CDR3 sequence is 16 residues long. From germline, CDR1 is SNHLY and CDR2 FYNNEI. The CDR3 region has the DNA TGTGCCAGCAGGGGAGGAGCTAGCGGTCACAAGGGGACCCAGTACTTC. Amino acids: CASRGGASGHKGTQYF.

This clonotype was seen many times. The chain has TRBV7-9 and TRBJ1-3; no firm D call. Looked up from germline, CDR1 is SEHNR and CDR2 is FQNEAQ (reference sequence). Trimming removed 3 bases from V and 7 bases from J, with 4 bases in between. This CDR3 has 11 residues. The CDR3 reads CASSLWNTIYF. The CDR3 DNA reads TGTGCCAGCAGCTTGTGGAACACCATATATTTT.

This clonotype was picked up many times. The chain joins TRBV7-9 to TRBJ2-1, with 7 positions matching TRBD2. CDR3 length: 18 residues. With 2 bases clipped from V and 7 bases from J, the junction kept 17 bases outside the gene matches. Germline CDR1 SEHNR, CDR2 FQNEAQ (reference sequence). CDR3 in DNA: TGTGCCAGCAGCTTACCGCCCAAGGGCGCGGGAGTGGGTAATGAGCAGTTCTTC. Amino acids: CASSLPPKGAGVGNEQFF.

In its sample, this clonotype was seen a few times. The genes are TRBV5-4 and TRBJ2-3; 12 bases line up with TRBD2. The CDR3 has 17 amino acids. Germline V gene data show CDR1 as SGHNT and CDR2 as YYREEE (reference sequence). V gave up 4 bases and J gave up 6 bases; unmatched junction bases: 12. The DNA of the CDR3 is TGTGCCAGCAGCCCTATGTCTAGCGGGGGGGCCGAGGATACGCAGTATTTT. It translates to CASSPMSSGGAEDTQYF.

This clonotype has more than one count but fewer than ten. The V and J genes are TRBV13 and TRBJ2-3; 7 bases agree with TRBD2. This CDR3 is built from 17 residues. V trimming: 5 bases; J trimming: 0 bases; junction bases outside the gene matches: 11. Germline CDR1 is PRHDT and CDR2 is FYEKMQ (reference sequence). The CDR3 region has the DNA TGTGCCAGCAGCCGTCCCACCGGGGGGAGTAGCACAGATACGCAGTATTTT. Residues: CASSRPTGGSSTDTQYF.

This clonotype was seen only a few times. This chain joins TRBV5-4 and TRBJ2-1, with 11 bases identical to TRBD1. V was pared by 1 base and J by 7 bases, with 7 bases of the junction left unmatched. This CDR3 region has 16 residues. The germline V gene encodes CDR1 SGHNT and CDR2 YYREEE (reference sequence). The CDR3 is CASSLHPGTGGNEQFF. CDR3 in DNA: TGTGCCAGCAGCTTGCACCCAGGGACAGGGGGTAATGAGCAGTTCTTC.

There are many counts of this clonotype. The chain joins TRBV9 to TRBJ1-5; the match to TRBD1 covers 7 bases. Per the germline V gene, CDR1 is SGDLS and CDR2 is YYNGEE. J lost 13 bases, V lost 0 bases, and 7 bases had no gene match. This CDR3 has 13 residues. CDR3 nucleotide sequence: TGTGCCAGCAGCGTAGGGGTATCGGGACAGCAGCATTTT. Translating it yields CASSVGVSGQQHF.

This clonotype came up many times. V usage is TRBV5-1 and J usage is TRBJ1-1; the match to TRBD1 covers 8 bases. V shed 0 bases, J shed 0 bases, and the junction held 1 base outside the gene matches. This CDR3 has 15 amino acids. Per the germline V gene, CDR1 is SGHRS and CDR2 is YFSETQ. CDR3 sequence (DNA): TGCGCCAGCAGCTTGGAGACAGGGGTGAACACTGAAGCTTTCTTT. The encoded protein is CASSLETGVNTEAFF. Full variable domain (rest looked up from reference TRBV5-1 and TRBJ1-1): KAGVTQTPRYLIKTRGQQVTLSCSPISGHRSVSWYQQTPGQGLQFLFEYFSETQRNKGNFPGRFSGRQFSNSRSEMNVSTLELGDSALYLCASSLETGVNTEAFFGQGTRLTVV.

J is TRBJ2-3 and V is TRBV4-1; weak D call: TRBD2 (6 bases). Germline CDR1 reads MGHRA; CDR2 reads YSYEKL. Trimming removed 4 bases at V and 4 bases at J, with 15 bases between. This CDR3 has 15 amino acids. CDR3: CASSPRDLEPDTQYF. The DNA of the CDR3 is TGCGCCAGCAGCCCCCGGGACTTGGAGCCAGATACGCAGTATTTT.

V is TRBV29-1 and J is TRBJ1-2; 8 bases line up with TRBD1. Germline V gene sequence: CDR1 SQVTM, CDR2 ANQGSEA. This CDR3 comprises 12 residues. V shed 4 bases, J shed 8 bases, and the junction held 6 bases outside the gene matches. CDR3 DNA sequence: TGCAGCGTTGCCACAGGGGGTGCGGGCTACACCTTC. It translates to CSVATGGAGYTF.

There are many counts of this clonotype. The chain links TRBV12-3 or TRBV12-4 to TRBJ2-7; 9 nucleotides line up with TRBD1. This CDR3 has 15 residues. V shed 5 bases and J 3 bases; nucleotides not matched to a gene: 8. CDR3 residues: CASSRDRARVYEQYF. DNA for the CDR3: TGTGCCAGCAGTAGGGACAGGGCGAGGGTCTACGAGCAGTACTTC.

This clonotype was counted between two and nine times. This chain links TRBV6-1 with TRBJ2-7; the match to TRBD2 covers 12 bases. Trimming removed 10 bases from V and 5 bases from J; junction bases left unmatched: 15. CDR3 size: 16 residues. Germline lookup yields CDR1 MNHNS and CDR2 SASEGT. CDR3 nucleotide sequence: TGTGCCATCCTTCGGGGTCTACTAGCGGGAGGAAACGAGCAGTACTTC. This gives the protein CAILRGLLAGGNEQYF.

The CDR3 bases are TGTGCCAGTAGTATAGATGGGGGGGCTTACAATGAGCAGTTCTTC. Its protein is CASSIDGGAYNEQFF. The chain links TRBV19 to TRBJ2-1; TRBD2 is a possible D gene (7 bases). The V gene lost 0 bases and the J gene lost 4 bases, with 10 bases spanning the gap. CDR1 is LNHDA, CDR2 SQIVND, per germline (reference sequence). There are 15 residues in the CDR3.

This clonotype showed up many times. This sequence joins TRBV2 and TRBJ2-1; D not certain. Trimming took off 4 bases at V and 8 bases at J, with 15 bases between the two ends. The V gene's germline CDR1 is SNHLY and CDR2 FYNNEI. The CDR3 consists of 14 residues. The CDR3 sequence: CASSVSTRRYEQFF. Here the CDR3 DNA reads TGTGCCAGCAGTGTTTCCACTCGCAGGTATGAGCAGTTCTTC.